Following are 22 T cell receptor beta chains from one sample sequenced in a study of identical twins (dated by TCRdb to about 2016). Library method: 5' RACE. Sequencing instrument: Illumina HiSeq 2000. TCRdb cleaned the public reads at Q25 with fastp, built clones with MiXCR and kept in-frame beta chains. Rows with a matching CDR3 protein are joined into one entry that keeps the most common DNA and genes. This sample has hundreds of thousands of distinct CDR3 sequences in its table, and about 7% of those were observed once. The biggest ten clones account for over 1.5% of the sample. The same sample was also studied in work on yellow fever vaccine responses in identical twins.

Sequences were obtained from PBMCs. The receptors come from a woman aged 18 to 35 in good health.

The chain has TRBV3-1 and TRBJ2-7, with D hard to call. Trimming stripped 4 bases from V and 5 bases from J, with 9 bases between. Germline V gene lookup returns CDR1 LGHDT and CDR2 YNNKEL (reference sequence). The CDR3 extends over 12 amino acids. The CDR3 region is CASSRFRDEQYF. The DNA for the CDR3 is TGTGCCAGCAGCCGCTTTCGGGACGAGCAGTACTTC.

At least ten counts were recorded for this clonotype. The chain employs TRBV29-1 and TRBJ1-2; 8 nucleotides align to TRBD1. The V gene's germline CDR1 is SQVTM and CDR2 ANQGSEA. This CDR3 contains 13 residues. V was clipped by 6 bases and J by 1 base; unmatched bases: 4. CDR3 DNA: TGCAGCGTCCCGGACAGGGTTAACTATGGCTACACCTTC. Its protein is CSVPDRVNYGYTF.

This clonotype was counted only a few times. This rearrangement joins TRBV29-1 to TRBJ2-2; 14 bases are shared with TRBD2. From germline, CDR1 is SQVTM and CDR2 ANQGSEA. The V and J ends lost 4 bases and 9 bases, in that order; junction bases with no gene match: 1. The CDR3 is 13 residues long. The CDR3 sequence: CSVGTSGRWELFF. In DNA form, the CDR3 reads TGCAGCGTTGGGACTAGCGGGAGGTGGGAGCTGTTTTTT.

This clonotype was counted between two and nine times. The CDR3 nucleotides read TGTGCCAGCAGTGGACTAGGAGGTGGCGGGGAGCTGTTTTTT. Amino acids: CASSGLGGGGELFF. The chain recombines TRBV2 with TRBJ2-2; a possible D gene is TRBD2 (6 bases). CDR1 is SNHLY, CDR2 FYNNEI, per germline. The CDR3 covers 14 residues. Trimming removed 4 bases from V and 7 bases from J, with 13 bases in between. The complete variable domain, with remaining parts taken from reference TRBV2 and TRBJ2-2, reads EPEVTQTPSHQVTQMGQEVILRCVPISNHLYFYWYRQILGQKVEFLVSFYNNEISEKSEIFDDQFSVERPDGSNFTLKIRSTKLEDSAMYFCASSGLGGGGELFFGEGSRLTVL.

The chain couples TRBV5-1 to TRBJ2-5; perhaps TRBD2 as D (6 bases). This CDR3 has 15 residues. The germline CDR1 and CDR2 sequences are SGHRS and YFSETQ. The V end lost 4 bases, the J end lost 2 bases, and 15 bases lay between the germline ends. This chain's CDR3 is CASSTAGGLQETQYF. The CDR3 DNA reads as TGCGCCAGCAGCACCGCCGGGGGTCTGCAAGAGACCCAGTACTTC.

The table lists this clonotype with many counts. The chain is built from TRBV12-3 or TRBV12-4 and TRBJ1-5; D ambiguous. The V end lost 1 base, the J end lost 3 bases, and 10 bases lay between the germline ends. CDR3 length equals 15 residues. Here the CDR3 DNA reads TGTGCCAGCAGTTTAGGGAGCTTGGACAATCAGCCCCAGCATTTT. This translates into CASSLGSLDNQPQHF.

This clonotype has at least ten counts. The rearrangement joins TRBV12-3 or TRBV12-4 to TRBJ2-1, with D perhaps assigned TRBD1 or TRBD2 (6 bases each). The CDR3 contains 15 residues. V shed 3 bases and J shed 7 bases, with 16 bases lying between them. The CDR3 sequence: CASSLLSRGGNEQFF. As DNA, the CDR3 is TGTGCCAGCAGTTTGTTAAGTAGAGGGGGGAATGAGCAGTTCTTC.

This chain links TRBV3-1 with TRBJ2-7; weak D call: TRBD1 (5 bases). Per the germline V gene, CDR1 is LGHDT and CDR2 is YNNKEL (reference sequence). The CDR3 has 14 residues. Trimming stripped 3 bases from V and 4 bases from J, with 13 bases between. The CDR3 spells CASSQGLGLYEQYV. In DNA, the CDR3 is TGTGCCAGCAGCCAGGGGCTAGGGCTTTACGAGCAGTACGTC.

This clonotype showed up many times. The rearrangement links TRBV3-1 to TRBJ1-4; 7 bases are a match to TRBD1. Germline lookup yields CDR1 LGHDT and CDR2 YNNKEL (reference sequence). This CDR3 spans 15 amino acids. Losses at the gene ends were 4 bases for V and 8 bases for J; bases not matched to a gene: 10. CDR3 bases: TGTGCCAGCAGCCGGAGACAGGGTCCGGAGGAAAAACTGTTTTTT. This codes for CASSRRQGPEEKLFF.

This clonotype was observed many times. This chain connects TRBV5-1 to TRBJ2-2; TRBD1 aligns across 9 bases. From germline, CDR1 is SGHRS and CDR2 YFSETQ. The CDR3 is made up of 15 amino acids. V lost 4 bases to trimming and J lost 6 bases; unmatched junction nucleotides: 7. CDR3 region: CASSPPGQGSGELFF. Written as DNA, the CDR3 is TGCGCCAGCAGCCCTCCCGGACAGGGGTCCGGGGAGCTGTTTTTT.

This clonotype has ten or more counts. The chain has TRBV20-1 and TRBJ1-6; 9 nucleotides match TRBD1. After removal of 5 bases from V and 13 bases from J, the junction contained 12 bases not matched to a gene. This CDR3 is built from 14 residues. CDR1 and CDR2 (germline): DFQATT, SNEGSKA (reference sequence). DNA of the CDR3: TGCAGTGCTCGAGCGGACAGGGGTAGATTCCCCCTCCACTTT. It yields the protein CSARADRGRFPLHF.

This clonotype has a handful of counts. The chain carries TRBV18 and TRBJ2-1, with a weak D call TRBD2 (5 bases). CDR1 is KGHSH and CDR2 is LQKENI in the germline V gene. The CDR3 length is 17 residues. V dropped 3 bases and J dropped 0 bases, with 15 bases sitting between them. DNA for the CDR3: TGTGCCAGCTCACCCCGGCGTAGCGCTAGCTCCTACAATGAGCAGTTCTTC. It is translated as CASSPRRSASSYNEQFF. The entire variable domain, with the rest obtained from reference TRBV18 and TRBJ2-1, is as follows: NAGVMQNPRHLVRRRGQEARLRCSPMKGHSHVYWYRQLPEEGLKFMVYLQKENIIDESGMPKERFSAEFPKEGPSILRIQQVVRGDSAAYFCASSPRRSASSYNEQFFGPGTRLTVL.

This sequence joins TRBV12-3 or TRBV12-4 and TRBJ2-5; 11 bases map to TRBD2. V shed 6 bases and J 2 bases; nucleotides not matched to a gene: 2. This CDR3 is built from 14 residues. The CDR3 is CASRGLAEQETQYF. The CDR3 nucleotides are TGTGCCAGCAGGGGACTAGCGGAACAAGAGACCCAGTACTTC.

The table lists this clonotype with many counts. The chain uses TRBV12-3 or TRBV12-4 and TRBJ1-5; no reliable D call. Trimming cost V 6 bases and J 6 bases, with 18 bases left between them. The CDR3 contains 15 residues. CDR3 DNA sequence: TGTGCCAGCAGCCCTCTAGGAAGCGGTAGTCAGCCCCAGCATTTT. Its translation: CASSPLGSGSQPQHF.

The rearrangement links TRBV14 to TRBJ2-6, with 10 bases that match TRBD1. The CDR3 loop spans 19 amino acids. Per germline, CDR1 SGHDN and CDR2 FVKESK. J lost 1 base, V lost 4 bases, and 10 bases had no gene match. The CDR3 nucleotides are TGTGCCAGCAGCCCGACTAGACAGGGGGCGGGATCTGGGGCCAACGTCCTGACTTTC. Translating gives CASSPTRQGAGSGANVLTF.

This clonotype was picked up a small number of times. The V call is TRBV9, the J call TRBJ2-1; possibly TRBD1 for D (6 bases). CDR3 length: 15 residues. Trimming took 3 bases from V and 3 from J, leaving 13 bases between them. The V gene's germline CDR1 is SGDLS and CDR2 YYNGEE. The CDR3 loop reads CASSGGLLYYNEQFF. CDR3 nucleotide sequence: TGTGCCAGCAGCGGGGGGCTTCTCTACTACAATGAGCAGTTCTTC.

This clonotype was recorded many times. The chain employs TRBV15 and TRBJ1-4; D possibly corresponds to TRBD1 (5 bases). Trimming shortened V by 0 bases and J by 2 bases, and 13 bases separated the two germline ends. Germline V gene lookup returns CDR1 LNHNV and CDR2 YYDKDF (reference sequence). This CDR3 spans 17 amino acids. CDR3 region: CATSREGTGATNEKLFF. The CDR3 DNA is TGTGCCACCAGCAGAGAGGGGACGGGCGCGACTAATGAAAAACTGTTTTTT.

This chain links TRBV28 with TRBJ1-3; D not certain. This CDR3 spans 14 amino acids. V gave up 6 bases and J gave up 7 bases, with 16 bases separating them. Germline CDR1 is MDHEN and CDR2 is SYDVKM. The CDR3 nucleotides read TGTGCCAGCAGCCTTCGGATACTGGGGAACACCATATATTTT. It yields the protein CASSLRILGNTIYF.

This clonotype was seen many times. This sequence joins TRBV12-3 or TRBV12-4 and TRBJ1-5, with a tentative D call TRBD1 (5 bases). V lost 0 bases, J lost 6 bases, and 12 bases lay in between. The CDR3 sequence is 15 residues long. The CDR3 sequence: CASSLATGVGQPQHF. In nucleotides, the CDR3 is TGTGCCAGCAGTTTAGCGACGGGGGTAGGTCAGCCCCAGCATTTT.

This clonotype was seen many times. The genes are TRBV7-2 and TRBJ2-1; D remains ambiguous. This CDR3 has 11 residues. V lost 5 bases to trimming and J lost 9 bases, with 8 bases between them. Looked up from germline, CDR1 is SGHTA and CDR2 is FQGNSA. This chain's CDR3 is CASSQSREQFF. The DNA of the CDR3 is TGTGCCAGCAGCCAAAGCCGTGAGCAGTTCTTC.

This clonotype was detected only a few times. The V call is TRBV10-3, the J call TRBJ2-7, with 11 bases aligning to TRBD2. The germline gives CDR1 ENHRY, CDR2 SYGVKD. The length of the CDR3 is 13 residues. Unmatched junction bases numbered 2, after V lost 5 bases and J lost 5 bases. This CDR3 is CAISLAGGHEQYF. CDR3 nucleotide sequence: TGTGCCATCAGTCTAGCGGGAGGACACGAGCAGTACTTC.

In the case of this clonotype: A read error is possible here, since a much larger clone lies one base away. V usage is TRBV5-1 and J usage is TRBJ2-5; TRBD1 might be the D (5 bases). The germline V gene has CDR1 SGHRS and CDR2 YFSETQ. The CDR3 is 15 amino acids. CDR3 amino acids: CASSPAGPMKETKYF. DNA of the CDR3: TGCGCCAGCAGCCCGGCAGGGCCGATGAAAGAGACCAAGTACTTC.